Detailed here is one T cell receptor beta chain. Its specificity is not known. These data belong to a study of CXCR3-negative and CXCR3-positive naive CD8 T cells. The study's findings and limits: Much lower diversity was found in memory CD8+ cells, while both naive subsets had comparably high diversity. Naive CXCR3-positive and CXCR3-negative cells shared TRBV-TRBJ usage; memory cells diverged. The level of CXCR3 expression partially decreased after cryopreservation; the majority of assays used fresh PBMCs. CXCR3-negative naive cells had less hydrophobic TRB CDR3s than did CXCR3-positive naive cells.

UMI-labeled 5' RACE TRB cDNA libraries were prepared from the cells. One entry per CDR3 protein, without DNA, is what TCRdb gives after re-calling the 5' RACE reads. This sample's clone table lists 60,000 to 65,000 distinct CDR3 sequences. Per the germline V gene, CDR1 is SEHNR and CDR2 is FQNEAQ (reference sequence). CDR3 size: 15 residues. Naive CD8+ T cells showed a CD45RO-CCR7+CD27+CD95- phenotype. The rearrangement uses TRBV7-9 and TRBJ2-7; with no DNA, the TCRdb D assignment of TRBD2 cannot be verified. Sequenced input: naive CXCR3+ CD8+ T cells from blood. Regarding subset: CD45RO-CCR7+CD27+CD95- naive CD8+ T cells expressing CXCR3 (TNR3+). The sequence derives from a human donor in good health. Some clones in this sample may be carry-over from other donors' samples. The chain's CDR3 is CASSLEGDPADEQYF.